Reported below is one T cell receptor (beta chain). The sample comes from a study of T cell repertoires in cytomegalovirus infection. The CDR3 extends over 15 amino acids. Per the germline V gene, CDR1 is MNHEY and CDR2 is SVGEGT. V lost 4 bases and J 0 bases, leaving 10 bases between the germline ends. TCRdb analysed the reads with MiXCR anew, one entry per CDR3 protein. The sample has about 260,000 distinct CDR3 sequences, approximately 13% seen once; the top ten hold about 8.7%. Specimen: PBMCs. The chain is built from TRBV6-2 or TRBV6-3 and TRBJ2-1; D is undetermined. This clonotype originated in a human donor in good health (CMV status not recorded). Some clones in this sample may be carry-over from other donors' samples. The CDR3 DNA reads TGTGCCAGCAGTTCTCAGGAGAGCTCCTACAATGAGCAGTTCTTC. As protein: CASSSQESSYNEQFF.